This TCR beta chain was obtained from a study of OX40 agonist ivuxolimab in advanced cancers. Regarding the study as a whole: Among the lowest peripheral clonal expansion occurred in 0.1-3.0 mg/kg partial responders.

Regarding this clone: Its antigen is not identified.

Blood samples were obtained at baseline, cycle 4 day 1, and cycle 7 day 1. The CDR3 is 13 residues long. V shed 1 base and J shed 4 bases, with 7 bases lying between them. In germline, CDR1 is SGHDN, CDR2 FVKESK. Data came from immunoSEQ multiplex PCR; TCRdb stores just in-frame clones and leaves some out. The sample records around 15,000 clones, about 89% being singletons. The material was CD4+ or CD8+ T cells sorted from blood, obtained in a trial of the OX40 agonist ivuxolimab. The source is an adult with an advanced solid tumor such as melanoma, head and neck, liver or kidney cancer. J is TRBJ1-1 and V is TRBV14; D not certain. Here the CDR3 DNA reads TGTGCCAGCAGCCAAGTGACCGGCACTGAAGCTTTCTTT. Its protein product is CASSQVTGTEAFF. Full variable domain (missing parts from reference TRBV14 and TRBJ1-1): EAGVTQFPSHSVIEKGQTVTLRCDPISGHDNLYWYRRVMGKEIKFLLHFVKESKQDESGMPNNRFLAERTGGTYSTLKVQPAELEDSGVYFCASSQVTGTEAFFGQGTRLTVV.